The source of this T cell receptor (beta chain) is a study of cytomegalovirus exposure and HLA in healthy donors. Study-level background: The approximately 110 validation repertoires used a platform that matched the one used for the 500 to 700 first-cohort repertoires, as a later analysis reported.

Germline lookup yields CDR1 MGHDK and CDR2 SYGVNS. The CDR3 loop spans 14 amino acids. Trimming removed 4 bases at V and 2 bases at J, with 9 bases between. The assay was immunoSEQ multiplex PCR, and TCRdb's table has in-frame clones only and misses some. Of about 56,000 clones in the sample, almost 97% are singletons; the top ten hold approximately 1.2%. V is TRBV25-1 and J is TRBJ1-3; D is uncertain. Sequences were obtained from PBMCs. This TCR derives from a woman aged 18-29 years in good health and CMV-seronegative. CDR3 coding DNA: TGTGCCAGCAGTGCCCCAGTCCCTGGAAACACCATATATTTT. This codes for CASSAPVPGNTIYF.